This T cell receptor (beta chain) is drawn from a study of T-cell memory formation after mild COVID-19. Study details: Largely, the TCR clusters proved donor specific.

After 5'RACE with constant-segment primers, TCR alpha and TCR beta cDNA libraries carrying sample barcodes and UMIs were obtained. TCRdb passed the 5' RACE reads through MiXCR, listing each CDR3 protein once. The data show 350,000 to 400,000 distinct CDR3 sequences, about 21% seen once. Study-wide findings and caveats: From day 15 to 85, contracting clones were balanced between CD4 and CD8, whereas later expanders leaned toward CD4+. Cross-reactive memory appears to have joined, as suggested by some responding clones showing up in pre-infection memory.

This CDR3 spans 13 amino acids. Trimming stripped 5 bases from V and 6 bases from J, with 12 bases between. CDR1 and CDR2 from the germline V gene are KGHDR and SFDVKD. As concerns this clonotype: No antigen is known for it.

Material for sequencing was PBMCs or a T cell subset sorted from them (not recorded which). The chain uses TRBV24-1 and TRBJ1-2; D perhaps matches TRBD1 (6 bases). This receptor was identified in an adult woman who had mild COVID-19 (a few samples of this study predate the infection). Cell type and time point are not known. CDR3 sequence: CATSGGPKDGYTF. The CDR3 nucleotides are TGTGCCACCAGTGGGGGGCCGAAGGATGGCTACACCTTC.